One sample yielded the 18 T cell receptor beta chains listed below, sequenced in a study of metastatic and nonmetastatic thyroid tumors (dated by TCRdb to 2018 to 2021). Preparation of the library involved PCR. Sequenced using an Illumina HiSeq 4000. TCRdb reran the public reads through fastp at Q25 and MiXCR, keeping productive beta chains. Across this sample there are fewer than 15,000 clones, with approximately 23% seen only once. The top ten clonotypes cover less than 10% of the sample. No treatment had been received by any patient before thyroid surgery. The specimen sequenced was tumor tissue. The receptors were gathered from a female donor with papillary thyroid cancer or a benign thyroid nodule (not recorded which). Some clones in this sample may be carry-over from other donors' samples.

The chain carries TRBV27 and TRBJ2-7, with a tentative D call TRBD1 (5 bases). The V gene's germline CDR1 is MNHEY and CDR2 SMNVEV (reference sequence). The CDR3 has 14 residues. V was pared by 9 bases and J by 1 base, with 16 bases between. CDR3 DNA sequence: TGTGCCAGTCGGATGACAGTCCATTCCTACGAGCAGTACTTC. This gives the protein CASRMTVHSYEQYF.

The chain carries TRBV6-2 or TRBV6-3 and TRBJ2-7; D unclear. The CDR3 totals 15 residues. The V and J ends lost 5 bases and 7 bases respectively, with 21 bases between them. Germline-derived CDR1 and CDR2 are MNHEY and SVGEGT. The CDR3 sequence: CASSPPWWSPGEQYF. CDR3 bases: TGTGCCAGCAGTCCGCCGTGGTGGTCCCCTGGGGAGCAGTACTTC.

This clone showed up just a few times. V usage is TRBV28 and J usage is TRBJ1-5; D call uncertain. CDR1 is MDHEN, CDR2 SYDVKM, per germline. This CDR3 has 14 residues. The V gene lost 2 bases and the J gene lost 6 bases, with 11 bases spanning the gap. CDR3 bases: TGTGCCAGCAGTTTAAGTCAGCTGGTTCAGCCCCAGCATTTT. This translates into CASSLSQLVQPQHF. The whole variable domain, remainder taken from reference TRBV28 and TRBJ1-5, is DVKVTQSSRYLVKRTGEKVFLECVQDMDHENMFWYRQDPGLGLRLIYFSYDVKMKEKGDIPEGYSVSREKKERFSLILESASTNQTSMYLCASSLSQLVQPQHFGDGTRLSIL.

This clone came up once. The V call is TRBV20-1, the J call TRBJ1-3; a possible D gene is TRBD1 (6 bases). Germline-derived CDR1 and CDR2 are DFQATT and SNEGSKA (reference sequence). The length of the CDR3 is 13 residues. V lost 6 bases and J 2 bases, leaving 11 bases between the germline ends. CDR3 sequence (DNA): TGCAGTGCCGACAGGTCCGCTGGAAACACCATATATTTT. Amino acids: CSADRSAGNTIYF.

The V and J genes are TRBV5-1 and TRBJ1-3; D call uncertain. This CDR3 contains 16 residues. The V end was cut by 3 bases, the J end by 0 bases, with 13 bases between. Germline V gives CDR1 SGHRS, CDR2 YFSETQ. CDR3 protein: CASSWGIGVSGNTIYF. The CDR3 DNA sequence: TGCGCCAGCAGCTGGGGAATAGGAGTCTCTGGAAACACCATATATTTT.

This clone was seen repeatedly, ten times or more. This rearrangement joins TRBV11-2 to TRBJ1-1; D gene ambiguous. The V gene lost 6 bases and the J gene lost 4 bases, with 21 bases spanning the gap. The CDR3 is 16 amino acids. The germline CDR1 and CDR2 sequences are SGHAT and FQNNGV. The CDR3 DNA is TGTGCCAGCAGATTTACCGGGAGGTCTTCTCTCACTGAAGCTTTCTTT. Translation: CASRFTGRSSLTEAFF.

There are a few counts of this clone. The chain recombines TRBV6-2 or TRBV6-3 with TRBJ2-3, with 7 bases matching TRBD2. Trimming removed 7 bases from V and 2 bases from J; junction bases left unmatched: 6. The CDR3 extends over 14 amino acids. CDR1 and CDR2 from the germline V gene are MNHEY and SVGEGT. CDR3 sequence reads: CASTTGGTTDTQYF. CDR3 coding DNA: TGTGCCAGCACTACGGGAGGCACCACAGATACGCAGTATTTT.

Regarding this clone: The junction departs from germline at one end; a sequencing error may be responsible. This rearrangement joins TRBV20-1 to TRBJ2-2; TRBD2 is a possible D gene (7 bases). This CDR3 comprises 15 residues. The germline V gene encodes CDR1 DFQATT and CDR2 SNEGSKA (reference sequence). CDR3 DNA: TGCAGTGCTAGATTGGGGGGGCCGGGGACCGTGGAGCTGTTTTTT. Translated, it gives CSARLGGPGTVELFF.

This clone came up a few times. The CDR3 spells CASSDRFVGNEQFF. The CDR3 bases are TGTGCCAGCAGTGACCGGTTTGTGGGCAATGAGCAGTTCTTC. This chain uses TRBV6-1 with TRBJ2-1, with D unclear. V was cut by 3 bases and J by 6 bases, with 12 bases left in between. The CDR3 length is 14 residues. From germline, CDR1 is MNHNS and CDR2 SASEGT.

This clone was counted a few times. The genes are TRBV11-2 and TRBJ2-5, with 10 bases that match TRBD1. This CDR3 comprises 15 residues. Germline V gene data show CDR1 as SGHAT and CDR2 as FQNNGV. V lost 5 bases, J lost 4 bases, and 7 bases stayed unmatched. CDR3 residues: CASSVFDRGLETQYF. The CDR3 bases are TGTGCCAGCAGCGTATTCGACAGGGGGCTAGAGACCCAGTACTTC.

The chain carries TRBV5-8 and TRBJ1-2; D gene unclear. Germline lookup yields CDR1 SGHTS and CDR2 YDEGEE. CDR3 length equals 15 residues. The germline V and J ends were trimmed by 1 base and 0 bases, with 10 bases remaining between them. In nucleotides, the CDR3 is TGTGCCAGCAGCTTGTCCACAGAAGCTAACTATGGCTACACCTTC. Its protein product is CASSLSTEANYGYTF. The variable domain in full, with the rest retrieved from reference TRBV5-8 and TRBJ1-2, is EAGVTQSPTHLIKTRGQQATLRCSPISGHTSVYWYQQALGLGLQFLLWYDEGEERNRGNFPPRFSGRQFPNYSSELNVNALELEDSALYLCASSLSTEANYGYTFGSGTRLTVV.

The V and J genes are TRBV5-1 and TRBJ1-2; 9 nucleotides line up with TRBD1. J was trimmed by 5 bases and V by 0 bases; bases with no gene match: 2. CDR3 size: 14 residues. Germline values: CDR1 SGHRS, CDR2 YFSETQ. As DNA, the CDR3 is TGCGCCAGCAGCTTGGACAGGGGGCGTTATGGCTACACCTTC. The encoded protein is CASSLDRGRYGYTF.

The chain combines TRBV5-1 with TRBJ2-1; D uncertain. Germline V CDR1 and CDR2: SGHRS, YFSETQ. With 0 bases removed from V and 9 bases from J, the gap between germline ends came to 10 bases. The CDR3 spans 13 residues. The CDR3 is CASSLALVGEQFF. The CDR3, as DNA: TGCGCCAGCAGCTTGGCGCTAGTTGGTGAGCAGTTCTTC.

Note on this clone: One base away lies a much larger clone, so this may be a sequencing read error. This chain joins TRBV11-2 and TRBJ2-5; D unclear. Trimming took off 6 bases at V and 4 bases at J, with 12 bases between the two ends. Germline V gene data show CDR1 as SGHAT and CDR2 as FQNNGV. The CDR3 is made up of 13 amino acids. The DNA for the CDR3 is TGTGCCAGCAGGCCTAGTGTTACAGAGACCCAGTACTTC. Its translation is CASRPSVTETQYF.

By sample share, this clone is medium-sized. CDR3 bases: TGTGCCAGCTTCCGAGGGGGGAGTGTCGGTGAGCAGTTCTTC. It yields the protein CASFRGGSVGEQFF. This rearrangement joins TRBV6-2 or TRBV6-3 to TRBJ2-1, with D tentatively TRBD1 or TRBD2 (6 bases each). The CDR3 totals 14 residues. CDR1 is MNHEY and CDR2 is SVGEGT in the germline V gene. V lost 8 bases and J 9 bases, leaving 20 bases between the germline ends.

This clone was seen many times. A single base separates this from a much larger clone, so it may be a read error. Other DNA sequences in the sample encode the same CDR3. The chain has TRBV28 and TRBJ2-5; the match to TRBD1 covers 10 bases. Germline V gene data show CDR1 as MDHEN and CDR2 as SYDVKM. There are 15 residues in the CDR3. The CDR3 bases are TGTGCCAGCAGTTGGGACAGGGGACTTGTGGGGACCCAGTATTTC. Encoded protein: CASSWDRGLVGTQYF.

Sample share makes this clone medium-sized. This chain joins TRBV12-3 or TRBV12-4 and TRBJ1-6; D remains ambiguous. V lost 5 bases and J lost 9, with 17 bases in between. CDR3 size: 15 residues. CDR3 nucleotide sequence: TGTGCCAGCAGTACCCGGGATCCCCTGTTTTCACCCCTCCACTTT. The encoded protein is CASSTRDPLFSPLHF.

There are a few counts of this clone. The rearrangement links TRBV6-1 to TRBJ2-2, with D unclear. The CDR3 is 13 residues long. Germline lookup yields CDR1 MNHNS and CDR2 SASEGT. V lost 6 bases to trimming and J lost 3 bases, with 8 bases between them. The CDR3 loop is CASSFWDTGELFF. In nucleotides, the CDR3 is TGTGCCAGCAGCTTTTGGGACACCGGGGAGCTGTTTTTT.